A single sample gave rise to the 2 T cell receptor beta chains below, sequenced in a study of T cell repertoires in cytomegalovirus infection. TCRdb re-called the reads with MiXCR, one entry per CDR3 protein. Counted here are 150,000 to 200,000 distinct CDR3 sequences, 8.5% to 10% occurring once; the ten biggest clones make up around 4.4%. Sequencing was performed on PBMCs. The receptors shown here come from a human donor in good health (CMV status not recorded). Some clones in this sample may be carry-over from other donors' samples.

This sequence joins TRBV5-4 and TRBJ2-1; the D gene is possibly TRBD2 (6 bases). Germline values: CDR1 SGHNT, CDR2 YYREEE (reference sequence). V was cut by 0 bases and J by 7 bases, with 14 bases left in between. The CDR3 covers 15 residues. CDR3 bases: TGTGCCAGCAGCTTGGGGCTAGCCGCGGGGAATGAGCAGTTCTTC. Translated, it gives CASSLGLAAGNEQFF. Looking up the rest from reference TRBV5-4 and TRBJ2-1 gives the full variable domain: ETGVTQSPTHLIKTRGQQVTLRCSSQSGHNTVSWYQQALGQGPQFIFQYYREEENGRGNFPPRFSGLQFPNYSSELNVNALELDDSALYLCASSLGLAAGNEQFFGPGTRLTVL.

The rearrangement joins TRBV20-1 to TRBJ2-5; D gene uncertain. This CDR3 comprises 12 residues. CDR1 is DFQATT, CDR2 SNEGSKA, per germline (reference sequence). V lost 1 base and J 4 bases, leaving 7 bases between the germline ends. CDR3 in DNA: TGCAGTGCTAGAGGGGTGGGAGAGACCCAGTACTTC. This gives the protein CSARGVGETQYF.